This record covers a single T cell receptor beta chain. Its antigen is unknown. 60 Vbeta and 13 Jbeta primers were used in PCR. TCRdb keeps only in-frame clones here, not all; method: immunoSEQ multiplex PCR. The sample totals 25,000 to 30,000 clones. The source of the sample is a study of cytomegalovirus exposure and HLA in healthy donors. Study-wide findings and caveats: Earlier results showed most TCR beta V segments being productive about 87% or about 30% of the time. In a later analysis, TCR beta V- and J-gene trimming showed a link to a missense DCLRE1C variant.

The length of the CDR3 is 14 residues. Per the germline V gene, CDR1 is SGHDT and CDR2 is YYEEEE. The V gene end was trimmed by 4 bases and the J gene end by 2 bases; junction bases not matched to a gene: 3. Material for sequencing was PBMCs. This receptor was taken from a young man in good health and CMV-seronegative. V usage is TRBV5-6 and J usage is TRBJ2-7; 10 positions match TRBD1. The CDR3 coding sequence is TGTGCCAGCAGCCTCGGGACAGGGGCCTACGAGCAGTACTTC. It encodes CASSLGTGAYEQYF. Using reference TRBV5-6 and TRBJ2-7 for the parts outside the CDR3, the full variable domain is DAGVTQSPTHLIKTRGQQVTLRCSPKSGHDTVSWYQQALGQGPQFIFQYYEEEERQRGNFPDRFSGHQFPNYSSELNVNALLLGDSALYLCASSLGTGAYEQYFGPGTRLTVT.